A selection of T cell receptor beta chains follows, all from one sample in a study of identical twins. From the 5' RACE reads, TCRdb called clonotypes with MiXCR, one entry per CDR3 protein. The sample lists over 200,000 distinct CDR3 sequences, 6.5% occurring once. These sequences were also reported in another study, on T cells expressing NK-cell markers.

Material for sequencing was CD8+ T cells sorted from blood. These receptors were collected from a woman under 30 in good health. CDR3s include the opening cysteine and the closing phenylalanine or tryptophan. The D gene is left open where the match is weak. Clone size is stated in some rows and not others, as once, few, many or a class when expanded.

j_call: TRBJ2-7
v_call: TRBV29-1
clone_size: few
d_call: TRBD2
cdr3_aa: CSVEGGAGAGQPYEQYF
cdr3_nt: TGCAGCGTTGAAGGTGGGGCGGGAGCGGGCCAACCCTACGAGCAGTACTTC

j_call: TRBJ2-5
v_call: TRBV6-1
clone_size: few
d_call: TRBD1
cdr3_aa: CASRTGTGSWMMETQYF
cdr3_nt: TGTGCCAGCAGAACCGGGACAGGGTCGTGGATGATGGAGACCCAGTACTTC

j_call: TRBJ2-1
v_call: TRBV7-9
clone_size: few
d_call: TRBD2
cdr3_aa: CASSFQRGGRNEQFF
cdr3_nt: TGTGCCAGCAGCTTTCAGCGGGGGGGCCGGAATGAGCAGTTCTTC

j_call: TRBJ2-1
v_call: TRBV12-3/TRBV12-4
clone_size: many
d_call: -
cdr3_aa: CASESWAYNEQFF
cdr3_nt: TGTGCCAGCGAGAGTTGGGCCTACAATGAGCAGTTCTTC

j_call: TRBJ2-5
v_call: TRBV7-9
clone_size: -
d_call: -
cdr3_aa: CASRRDIEETQYF
cdr3_nt: TGTGCCAGCAGACGGGACATTGAAGAGACCCAGTACTTC

j_call: TRBJ1-1
v_call: TRBV5-1
clone_size: -
d_call: -
cdr3_aa: CASSFLSQDPNTEAFF
cdr3_nt: TGCGCCAGCAGCTTTCTTTCTCAGGATCCGAACACTGAAGCTTTCTTT

j_call: TRBJ1-6
v_call: TRBV10-3
clone_size: many
d_call: -
cdr3_aa: CAISEDQSYNSPLHF
cdr3_nt: TGTGCCATCAGTGAGGACCAGTCTTATAATTCACCCCTCCACTTT

j_call: TRBJ1-3
v_call: TRBV7-9
clone_size: few
d_call: TRBD1
cdr3_aa: CASSIGQGENTIYF
cdr3_nt: TGTGCCAGCAGCATCGGACAGGGAGAAAACACCATATATTTT

j_call: TRBJ2-3
v_call: TRBV4-3
clone_size: -
d_call: -
cdr3_aa: CASSQGVRSNTDTQYF
cdr3_nt: TGCGCCAGCAGCCAAGGGGTCCGGTCTAACACAGATACGCAGTATTTT

j_call: TRBJ2-1
v_call: TRBV19
clone_size: few
d_call: -
cdr3_aa: CASSIDRGPYNEQFF
cdr3_nt: TGTGCCAGTAGTATAGACAGGGGCCCCTACAATGAGCAGTTCTTC

j_call: TRBJ2-5
v_call: TRBV7-9
clone_size: few
d_call: TRBD2
cdr3_aa: CASSSRLAEFQETQYF
cdr3_nt: TGTGCCAGCAGCTCTAGACTAGCGGAATTCCAAGAGACCCAGTACTTC

j_call: TRBJ2-2
v_call: TRBV7-9
clone_size: -
d_call: TRBD2
cdr3_aa: CASSLIAGVNTGELFF
cdr3_nt: TGTGCCAGCAGCCTAATAGCGGGAGTGAACACCGGGGAGCTGTTTTTT

j_call: TRBJ2-1
v_call: TRBV7-9
clone_size: -
d_call: -
cdr3_aa: CARGPQIGVGNNNEQFF
cdr3_nt: TGTGCCCGAGGGCCGCAGATTGGGGTCGGAAATAACAATGAGCAGTTCTTC

j_call: TRBJ1-5
v_call: TRBV3-1
clone_size: few
d_call: -
cdr3_aa: CASSQDPRVDNNQPQHF
cdr3_nt: TGTGCCAGCAGCCAAGATCCCAGGGTGGATAACAATCAGCCCCAGCATTTT

j_call: TRBJ2-7
v_call: TRBV20-1
clone_size: many
d_call: TRBD1
cdr3_aa: CSAFDRASVSSYEQYF
cdr3_nt: TGCAGTGCTTTCGACAGGGCAAGCGTAAGCTCCTACGAGCAGTACTTC

j_call: TRBJ1-2
v_call: TRBV29-1
clone_size: few
d_call: -
cdr3_aa: CSVEQGRGGYTF
cdr3_nt: TGCAGCGTTGAACAGGGGAGGGGAGGCTACACCTTC

j_call: TRBJ1-1
v_call: TRBV29-1
clone_size: few
d_call: -
cdr3_aa: CSGGRENTEAFF
cdr3_nt: TGCAGCGGGGGACGGGAAAACACTGAAGCTTTCTTT

j_call: TRBJ2-7
v_call: TRBV4-1
clone_size: few
d_call: -
cdr3_aa: CASSQVDNPYEQYF
cdr3_nt: TGCGCCAGCAGCCAAGTAGACAATCCCTACGAGCAGTACTTC

j_call: TRBJ1-2
v_call: TRBV25-1
clone_size: -
d_call: -
cdr3_aa: CASSEWGQNYGYTF
cdr3_nt: TGTGCCAGCAGTGAATGGGGGCAGAACTATGGCTACACCTTC

j_call: TRBJ1-1
v_call: TRBV12-3/TRBV12-4
clone_size: many
d_call: -
cdr3_aa: CASSLTLTGLLEAFF
cdr3_nt: TGTGCCAGCAGTCTCACCCTGACAGGACTACTTGAAGCTTTCTTT

j_call: TRBJ1-4
v_call: TRBV29-1
clone_size: -
d_call: -
cdr3_aa: CSAGHLFEKLFF
cdr3_nt: TGCAGCGCGGGTCACCTATTTGAAAAACTGTTTTTT

j_call: TRBJ2-3
v_call: TRBV25-1
clone_size: many
d_call: -
cdr3_aa: CASSDGKSWGFYTDTQYF
cdr3_nt: TGTGCCAGCAGTGATGGGAAGTCTTGGGGTTTCTACACAGATACGCAGTATTTT

j_call: TRBJ1-1
v_call: TRBV27
clone_size: few
d_call: TRBD1
cdr3_aa: CASRPRDSTKATEAFF
cdr3_nt: TGTGCCAGCAGGCCCCGGGACAGCACCAAGGCCACTGAAGCTTTCTTT

j_call: TRBJ1-5
v_call: TRBV12-3/TRBV12-4
clone_size: few
d_call: -
cdr3_aa: CASSLAPTLVSNQPQHF
cdr3_nt: TGTGCCAGCAGTTTAGCGCCTACACTCGTTAGCAATCAGCCCCAGCATTTT

j_call: TRBJ2-1
v_call: TRBV20-1
clone_size: -
d_call: TRBD2
cdr3_aa: CSARDGLAVGDEQFF
cdr3_nt: TGCAGTGCTAGAGACGGACTAGCGGTTGGGGATGAGCAGTTCTTC

j_call: TRBJ1-1
v_call: TRBV3-1
clone_size: -
d_call: -
cdr3_aa: CASSQDLRVPTEAFF
cdr3_nt: TGTGCCAGCAGCCAAGATCTCAGGGTTCCTACTGAAGCTTTCTTT

j_call: TRBJ1-5
v_call: TRBV12-3/TRBV12-4
clone_size: -
d_call: TRBD1
cdr3_aa: CASTVGGPEEPQHF
cdr3_nt: TGTGCCAGCACCGTAGGGGGCCCGGAGGAGCCCCAGCATTTT

j_call: TRBJ2-2
v_call: TRBV4-1
clone_size: -
d_call: TRBD2
cdr3_aa: CASSQVTSGAHTGELFF
cdr3_nt: TGCGCCAGCAGCCAAGTAACTAGCGGGGCCCACACCGGGGAGCTGTTTTTT

j_call: TRBJ1-2
v_call: TRBV21-1
clone_size: many
d_call: -
cdr3_aa: CASSTPYSYGYTF
cdr3_nt: TGTGCCAGCAGCACTCCTTACAGTTATGGCTACACCTTC

j_call: TRBJ2-5
v_call: TRBV12-3/TRBV12-4
clone_size: many
d_call: TRBD1
cdr3_aa: CASSSGTAQETQYF
cdr3_nt: TGTGCCAGCAGTTCCGGGACAGCACAAGAGACCCAGTACTTC

j_call: TRBJ2-1
v_call: TRBV11-3
clone_size: many
d_call: -
cdr3_aa: CASSLARGTGSYNEQFF
cdr3_nt: TGTGCCAGCAGCTTAGCACGGGGAACGGGTTCCTACAATGAGCAGTTCTTC

j_call: TRBJ1-1
v_call: TRBV5-5
clone_size: few
d_call: -
cdr3_aa: CASSLSGLGAEAFF
cdr3_nt: TGTGCCAGCAGCTTGTCAGGGTTGGGGGCTGAAGCTTTCTTT

j_call: TRBJ2-6
v_call: TRBV20-1
clone_size: few
d_call: TRBD2
cdr3_aa: CSARDSGGTSGANVLTF
cdr3_nt: TGCAGTGCTAGAGATTCCGGGGGGACTTCTGGGGCCAACGTCCTGACTTTC

j_call: TRBJ2-1
v_call: TRBV11-1
clone_size: few
d_call: TRBD2
cdr3_aa: CASQPSLGRAQPDGNEQFF
cdr3_nt: TGTGCCAGCCAACCGTCCCTCGGGAGGGCTCAGCCGGACGGCAATGAGCAGTTCTTC

j_call: TRBJ2-7
v_call: TRBV10-3
clone_size: -
d_call: -
cdr3_aa: CAISEPPHGHEQYF
cdr3_nt: TGTGCCATCAGTGAGCCCCCCCACGGACACGAGCAGTACTTC

j_call: TRBJ1-2
v_call: TRBV10-3
clone_size: few
d_call: -
cdr3_aa: CAISESGDHNYGYTF
cdr3_nt: TGTGCCATCAGTGAGTCGGGAGACCATAACTATGGCTACACCTTC

j_call: TRBJ2-3
v_call: TRBV7-2
clone_size: few
d_call: -
cdr3_aa: CASSPGLVSTDTQYF
cdr3_nt: TGTGCCAGCAGCCCGGGACTGGTTAGCACAGATACGCAGTATTTT

j_call: TRBJ2-1
v_call: TRBV9
clone_size: many
d_call: TRBD1
cdr3_aa: CASSVGQGTYNEQFF
cdr3_nt: TGTGCCAGCAGCGTAGGACAGGGGACCTACAATGAGCAGTTCTTC

j_call: TRBJ2-2
v_call: TRBV7-2
clone_size: -
d_call: TRBD2
cdr3_aa: CASSSDQRDHPGELFF
cdr3_nt: TGTGCCAGCAGCTCCGACCAGCGGGATCACCCCGGGGAGCTGTTTTTT

j_call: TRBJ2-7
v_call: TRBV2
clone_size: -
d_call: TRBD1
cdr3_aa: CASMWTGVSYEQYF
cdr3_nt: TGTGCCAGCATGTGGACAGGGGTGTCCTACGAGCAGTACTTC

j_call: TRBJ1-1
v_call: TRBV4-3
clone_size: many
d_call: -
cdr3_aa: CASRRTDNTEAFF
cdr3_nt: TGCGCCAGCAGGAGGACAGACAACACTGAAGCTTTCTTT

j_call: TRBJ2-5
v_call: TRBV6-2/TRBV6-3
clone_size: few
d_call: TRBD2
cdr3_aa: CASSYSTPLPRAGGKETQYF
cdr3_nt: TGTGCCAGCAGTTACTCGACCCCCTTGCCGAGAGCGGGAGGGAAAGAGACCCAGTACTTC

j_call: TRBJ2-1
v_call: TRBV6-1
clone_size: many
d_call: -
cdr3_aa: CASKVVGSYNEQFF
cdr3_nt: TGTGCCAGCAAAGTCGTCGGCTCCTACAATGAGCAGTTCTTC

j_call: TRBJ1-6
v_call: TRBV5-1
clone_size: many
d_call: -
cdr3_aa: CASSPLGANSPLHF
cdr3_nt: TGCGCCAGCAGCCCGTTGGGCGCGAATTCACCCCTCCACTTT

j_call: TRBJ2-1
v_call: TRBV9
clone_size: few
d_call: TRBD2
cdr3_aa: CASSPPPSGGIYNEQFF
cdr3_nt: TGTGCCAGCAGCCCCCCGCCTAGCGGGGGGATTTACAATGAGCAGTTCTTC

j_call: TRBJ2-7
v_call: TRBV13
clone_size: few
d_call: -
cdr3_aa: CASGRGGYEQYF
cdr3_nt: TGTGCCAGTGGCAGGGGCGGGTACGAGCAGTACTTC

j_call: TRBJ2-3
v_call: TRBV4-1
clone_size: many
d_call: -
cdr3_aa: CASSPHAWRRDADTQYF
cdr3_nt: TGCGCCAGCAGCCCTCACGCGTGGCGGAGAGATGCAGATACGCAGTATTTT

j_call: TRBJ1-1
v_call: TRBV11-1
clone_size: few
d_call: -
cdr3_aa: CASSLPGYTEAFF
cdr3_nt: TGTGCCAGCAGCTTACCGGGGTACACTGAAGCTTTCTTT